Listed here is a single TCR beta chain. The data were obtained in a study of shared clonotypes between healthy human individuals. The CDR3 loop spans 16 amino acids. V was cut by 6 bases and J by 7 bases, with 22 bases left in between. Germline V gene sequence: CDR1 KGHSH, CDR2 LQKENI. The method was immunoSEQ multiplex PCR; TCRdb's version includes in-frame clones alone and lacks a portion of them. The sample consists of a few million clones, about 94% of them appearing once. The source of this sequence is a man between 18 and 29 years old in good health. Sequenced input: naive CD4+ T cells sorted from blood. Subset defined: CD45RA+ positively selected. This chain joins TRBV18 and TRBJ1-5; D may be TRBD1 (5 bases). The CDR3 nucleotides are TGTGCCAGCTCTCTCAACGCAGGGTCCATGGACCAGCCCCAGCATTTT. Its translation: CASSLNAGSMDQPQHF.